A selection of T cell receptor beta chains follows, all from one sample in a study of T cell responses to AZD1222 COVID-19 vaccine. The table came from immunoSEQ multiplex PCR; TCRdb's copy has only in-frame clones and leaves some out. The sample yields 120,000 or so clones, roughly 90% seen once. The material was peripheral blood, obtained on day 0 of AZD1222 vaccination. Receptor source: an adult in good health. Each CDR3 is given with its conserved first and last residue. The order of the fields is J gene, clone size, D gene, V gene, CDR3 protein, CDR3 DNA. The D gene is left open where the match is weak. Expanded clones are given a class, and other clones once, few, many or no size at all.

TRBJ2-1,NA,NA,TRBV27,CASSWWGDNEQFF,TGTGCCAGCAGTTGGTGGGGAGACAATGAGCAGTTCTTC
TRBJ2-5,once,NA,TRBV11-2,CASNPRGQETQYF,TGTGCCAGCAACCCCCGGGGCCAAGAGACCCAGTACTTC
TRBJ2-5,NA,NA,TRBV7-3,CASSLGVRETQYF,TGTGCCAGCAGCTTAGGGGTGCGAGAGACCCAGTACTTC
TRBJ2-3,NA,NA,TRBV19,CASSSQLHTDTQYF,TGTGCCAGTAGTTCGCAATTGCACACAGATACGCAGTATTTT
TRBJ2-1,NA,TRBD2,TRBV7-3,CASSSTSGLYNEQFF,TGTGCCAGCAGCTCGACTAGCGGTCTATACAATGAGCAGTTCTTC
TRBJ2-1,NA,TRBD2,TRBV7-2,CASSLYERGLAGEQFF,TGTGCCAGCAGCTTATACGAGCGGGGACTAGCGGGTGAGCAGTTCTTC
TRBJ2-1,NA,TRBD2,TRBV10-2,CASAGGGYNEQFF,TGCGCCAGCGCGGGAGGGGGCTACAATGAGCAGTTCTTC
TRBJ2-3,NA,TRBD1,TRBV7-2,CASSLSGQGADTQYF,TGTGCCAGCAGCTTATCAGGACAGGGGGCGGATACGCAGTATTTT
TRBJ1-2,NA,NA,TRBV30,CAWRVTVLYGYTF,TGTGCCTGGAGGGTGACGGTCCTATATGGCTACACCTTC
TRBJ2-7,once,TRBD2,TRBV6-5,CASSPLGGAYEQYF,TGTGCCAGCAGCCCCTTGGGGGGGGCCTACGAGCAGTACTTC
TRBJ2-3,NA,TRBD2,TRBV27,CASTLAGGGGTQYF,TGTGCCAGCACCCTCGCGGGAGGGGGAGGTACGCAGTATTTT
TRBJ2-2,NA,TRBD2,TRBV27,CASSLRLIGLASNTGELFF,TGTGCCAGCAGCCTCCGGCTGATCGGACTAGCGTCTAACACCGGGGAGCTGTTTTTT
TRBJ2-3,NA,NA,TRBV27,CASKDDWERSTDTQYF,TGTGCCAGCAAAGATGACTGGGAGCGAAGCACAGATACGCAGTATTTT
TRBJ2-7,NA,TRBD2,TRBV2,CASTGLAGVSEQYF,TGTGCCAGCACTGGACTAGCGGGCGTATCGGAGCAGTACTTC
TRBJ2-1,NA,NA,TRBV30,CAWSVYLHYNEQFF,TGTGCCTGGAGTGTTTACCTCCACTACAATGAGCAGTTCTTC
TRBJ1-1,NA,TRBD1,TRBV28,CASSPSDRDTEAFF,TGTGCCAGCAGTCCTTCGGACAGGGACACTGAAGCTTTCTTT
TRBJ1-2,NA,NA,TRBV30,CAWKLQANYGYTF,TGTGCCTGGAAACTACAGGCGAACTATGGCTACACCTTC
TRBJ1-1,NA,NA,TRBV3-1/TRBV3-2,CASSQLTEAFF,TGTGCCAGCAGCCAACTCACTGAAGCTTTCTTT
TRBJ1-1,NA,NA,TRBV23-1,CASSQSTGPHQNTEAFF,TGCGCCAGCAGTCAATCTACGGGTCCGCACCAAAACACTGAAGCTTTCTTT
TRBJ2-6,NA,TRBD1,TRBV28,CASRSRNRGVLRANVLTF,TGTGCCAGCAGAAGCCGCAACAGGGGGGTGCTTCGGGCCAACGTCCTGACTTTC
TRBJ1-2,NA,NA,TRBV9,CASSVAPGLSYYGYTF,TGTGCCAGCAGCGTAGCTCCGGGCCTCAGCTACTATGGCTACACCTTC
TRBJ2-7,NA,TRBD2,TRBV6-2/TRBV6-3,CASSYVSGTYEQYF,TGTGCCAGCAGTTACGTTAGCGGGACGTACGAGCAGTACTTC
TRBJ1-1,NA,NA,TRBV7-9,CASSLEGGGIHF,TGTGCCAGCAGCTTAGAGGGCGGAGGGATCCACTTT
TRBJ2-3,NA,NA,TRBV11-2,CASSWEFSGTDTQYF,TGTGCCAGCAGCTGGGAGTTCTCCGGCACAGATACGCAGTATTTT
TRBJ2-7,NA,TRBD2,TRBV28,CASSLLNRVAGDSFSYEQYF,TGTGCCAGCAGTTTATTAAACCGGGTAGCGGGGGACTCCTTCTCCTACGAGCAGTACTTC
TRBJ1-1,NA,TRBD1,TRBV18,CASSPPSGGTNTEAFF,TGTGCCAGCTCACCACCCTCAGGGGGAACGAACACTGAAGCTTTCTTT
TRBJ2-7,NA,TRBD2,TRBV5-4,CASSFKASGRNEQYF,TGTGCCAGCAGCTTTAAGGCTAGCGGGAGGAACGAGCAGTACTTC
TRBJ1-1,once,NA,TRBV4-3,CASSPDMGVGAFF,TGCGCCAGCAGCCCTGACATGGGAGTTGGAGCTTTCTTT
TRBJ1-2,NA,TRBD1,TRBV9,CASSVSMDRGRTPYGYTF,TGTGCCAGCAGCGTATCGATGGACAGGGGGCGCACCCCGTATGGCTACACCTTC
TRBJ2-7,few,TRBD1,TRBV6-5,CASSYPAAGTGSHQYF,TGTGCCAGCAGTTACCCCGCAGCCGGGACAGGCTCTCACCAGTACTTC
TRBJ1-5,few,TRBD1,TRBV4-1,CASSPGQGRGNQPQHF,TGCGCCAGCAGTCCGGGACAGGGAAGAGGCAATCAGCCCCAGCATTTT
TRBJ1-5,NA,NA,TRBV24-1,CATSDLRSLGPQHF,TGTGCCACCAGTGATTTACGGTCGTTAGGGCCCCAGCATTTT
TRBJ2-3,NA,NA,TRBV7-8,CASSLVRDTQYF,TGTGCCAGCAGCTTAGTTCGCGATACGCAGTATTTT
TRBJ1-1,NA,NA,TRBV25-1,CASNGNKNTEAFF,TGTGCCAGCAACGGCAATAAGAACACTGAAGCTTTCTTT
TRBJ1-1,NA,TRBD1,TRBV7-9,CASSPIPRGSTEAFF,TGTGCCAGCAGCCCTATCCCCAGGGGGAGCACTGAAGCTTTCTTT
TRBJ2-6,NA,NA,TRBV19,CASSNRRAWANVLTF,TGTGCCAGTAGTAACAGACGAGCCTGGGCCAACGTCCTGACTTTC
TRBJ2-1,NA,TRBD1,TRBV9,CASSVRDRAYNEQFF,TGTGCCAGCAGCGTCCGGGACAGGGCTTACAATGAGCAGTTCTTC
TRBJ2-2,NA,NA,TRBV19,CASNSPNTGELFF,TGTGCCAGTAACTCCCCCAATACCGGGGAGCTGTTTTTT
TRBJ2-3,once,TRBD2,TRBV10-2,CASSDGGRDTQYF,TGCGCCAGCAGTGACGGCGGGAGAGATACGCAGTATTTT
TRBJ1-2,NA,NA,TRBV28,CASSVGGTNYGYTF,TGTGCCAGCAGTGTAGGGGGAACTAACTATGGCTACACCTTC
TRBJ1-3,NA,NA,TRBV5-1,CASSPRGNSGNTIYF,TGCGCCAGCAGCCCCAGGGGCAACTCTGGAAACACCATATATTTT
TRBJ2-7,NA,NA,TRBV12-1,CASSFVACEQYF,TGTGCCAGCAGCTTTGTAGCTTGCGAGCAGTACTTC
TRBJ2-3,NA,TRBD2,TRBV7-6,CASSLGSRAGGGTDTQYF,TGTGCCAGCAGCTTAGGCTCCAGAGCGGGAGGAGGGACAGATACGCAGTATTTT
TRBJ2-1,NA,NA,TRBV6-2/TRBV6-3,CASSYGGRNEQFF,TGTGCCAGCAGTTATGGGGGTCGGAATGAGCAGTTCTTC
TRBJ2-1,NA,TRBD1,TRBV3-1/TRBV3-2,CASSRGGTGVYNEQFF,TGTGCCAGCAGCCGCGGCGGGACAGGGGTCTACAATGAGCAGTTCTTC
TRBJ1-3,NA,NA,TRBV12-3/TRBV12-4,CASSLRQRNTIYF,TGTGCCAGCAGTTTGAGACAGCGAAACACCATATATTTT
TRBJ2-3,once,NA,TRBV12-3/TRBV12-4,CASSLGVTDTQYF,TGTGCCAGCAGTTTAGGGGTTACAGATACGCAGTATTTT
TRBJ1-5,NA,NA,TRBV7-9,CASSLYSDNQPQHF,TGTGCCAGCAGCTTATACAGTGACAATCAGCCCCAGCATTTT
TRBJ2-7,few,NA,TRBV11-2,CASSLGVGQSYEQYF,TGTGCCAGCAGCTTGGGGGTAGGTCAATCCTACGAGCAGTACTTC
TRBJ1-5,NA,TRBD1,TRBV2,CASSRFLRGPNQPQHF,TGTGCCAGCAGTCGTTTCCTCAGGGGGCCCAATCAGCCCCAGCATTTT
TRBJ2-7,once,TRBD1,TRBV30,CAWIPGTGAYEQYF,TGTGCCTGGATCCCGGGGACAGGAGCCTACGAGCAGTACTTC
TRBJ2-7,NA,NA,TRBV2,CASTADHEQYF,TGTGCCAGCACGGCGGATCACGAGCAGTACTTC
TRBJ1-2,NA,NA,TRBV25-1,CASSEWVGGSHGYTF,TGTGCCAGCAGTGAATGGGTAGGGGGATCTCATGGCTACACCTTC
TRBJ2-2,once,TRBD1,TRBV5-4,CASSSGTGAPWAGELFF,TGTGCCAGCAGCTCCGGGACAGGGGCCCCTTGGGCCGGGGAGCTGTTTTTT
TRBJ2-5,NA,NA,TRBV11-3,CASSDRETQYF,TGTGCCAGCAGCGATCGGGAGACCCAGTACTTC
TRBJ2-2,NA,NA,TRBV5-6,CASSLAVHQNTGELFF,TGTGCCAGCAGCTTGGCCGTACACCAGAACACCGGGGAGCTGTTTTTT
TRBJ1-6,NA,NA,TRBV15,CATSRDEGADSPLHF,TGTGCCACCAGCAGAGATGAGGGTGCTGATTCACCCCTCCACTTT
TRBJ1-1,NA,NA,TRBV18,CASSNEVTEAFF,TGTGCCAGCTCTAATGAGGTCACTGAAGCTTTCTTT
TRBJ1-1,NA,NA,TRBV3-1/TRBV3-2,CASSQVLGDRMNTEAFF,TGTGCCAGCAGCCAAGTGCTAGGCGACCGTATGAACACTGAAGCTTTCTTT
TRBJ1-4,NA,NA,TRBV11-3,CASSAGGSTNEKLFF,TGTGCCAGCAGCGCCGGGGGGTCGACTAATGAAAAACTGTTTTTT